Listed below are T cell receptor beta chains from one sample, sequenced in a study of response to subunit inactivated influenza vaccine. MiXCR, applied by TCRdb to the RT-PCR reads, yields one record per CDR3 protein. Counted here are roughly 540,000 distinct CDR3 sequences, approximately 24% occurring once; the ten biggest clones make up around 2.8%. The data were also submitted as part of a second study, on T cells expressing NK-cell markers.

The specimen comprised CD4+ T cells sorted from PBMCs, sampled roughly 12 days after vaccination. The receptors come from a man aged 50 or older who received an inactivated influenza vaccine. CDR3s include the opening cysteine and the closing phenylalanine or tryptophan. D genes are given only for firm matches. Expanded clones get a size class; other rows say once, few or many, or leave the size out.

TGTGCCAGCAGCCGTCAGGGGGTTCACTATGGCTACACCTTC	CASSRQGVHYGYTF	TRBV12-3/TRBV12-4	TRBJ1-2	14	TRBD1	NA
TGCAGTGCTAGGTTGGCTAGCGGGAGTGGTGAGCAGTTCTTC	CSARLASGSGEQFF	TRBV20-1	TRBJ2-1	14	TRBD2	many
TGTGCCAGCACTGGGAGGTGGGTTAATTCACCCCTCCACTTT	CASTGRWVNSPLHF	TRBV2	TRBJ1-6	14	NA	few
TGTGCCAGCAGTGTAGGGCCAGGGCAAGTCTTCCCCTATGGCTACACCTTC	CASSVGPGQVFPYGYTF	TRBV2	TRBJ1-2	17	NA	few
TGTGCCAGCAGTTTTTGGGGGAGGGCCCTCGGGACCGGGGAGCTGTTTTTT	CASSFWGRALGTGELFF	TRBV12-3/TRBV12-4	TRBJ2-2	17	TRBD2	few
TGTGCCAGCAGCTTAGCATCGGTGGCGGGGGGTTTCACCGGGGAGCTGTTTTTT	CASSLASVAGGFTGELFF	TRBV7-8	TRBJ2-2	18	TRBD2	NA
TGTGCCAGCAACAACAGGAGGGACAGGGGGACTGAAGCTTTCTTT	CASNNRRDRGTEAFF	TRBV7-2	TRBJ1-1	15	TRBD1	NA
TGTGCCAGCAGAAGGAAATCCGGGATTTACAATGAGCAGTTCTTC	CASRRKSGIYNEQFF	TRBV27	TRBJ2-1	15	NA	NA
TGTGCCACCAGTGACAGCGGCAAGACAGATACGCAGTATTTT	CATSDSGKTDTQYF	TRBV24-1	TRBJ2-3	14	NA	NA
TGTGCCAGCAGCTTGGGAGCGGGGACCAATGAGCAGTTCTTC	CASSLGAGTNEQFF	TRBV11-2	TRBJ2-1	14	TRBD2	NA
TGTGCCAGCAGCAACGGACTAGCGGGGGCGGCCGGGGAGCTGTTTTTT	CASSNGLAGAAGELFF	TRBV6-2/TRBV6-3	TRBJ2-2	16	TRBD2	few
TGCAGTGCTAGTAGCGGGGCCAAAAACATTCAGTACTTC	CSASSGAKNIQYF	TRBV20-1	TRBJ2-4	13	TRBD2	NA
TGCAGTGCCCTTGCCCCCGGAGGAGCAGATACGCAGTATTTT	CSALAPGGADTQYF	TRBV20-1	TRBJ2-3	14	NA	NA
TGTGCTAGTGGTTTGGTACAGGGCGGGAGGGTCTATGAGCAGTTCTTC	CASGLVQGGRVYEQFF	TRBV12-5	TRBJ2-1	16	TRBD2	NA
TGTGCCAGCGGACTGTTCTACAATGAGCAGTTCTTC	CASGLFYNEQFF	TRBV6-2/TRBV6-3	TRBJ2-1	12	NA	NA
TGTGCCAGTAGGGCGGGCCTCTACAATGAGCAGTTCTTC	CASRAGLYNEQFF	TRBV19	TRBJ2-1	13	NA	NA
TGTGCCACCAGTGATTCTGCAGAGTACGAGCAGTACTTC	CATSDSAEYEQYF	TRBV24-1	TRBJ2-7	13	NA	NA
TGTGCCAGCTCACTTGCCGCGACTAGCGTACAAGAGACCCAGTACTTC	CASSLAATSVQETQYF	TRBV18	TRBJ2-5	16	TRBD2	NA
TGTGCCACTGGCCCCCCTCCTATGAACACCGGGGAGCTGTTTTTT	CATGPPPMNTGELFF	TRBV28	TRBJ2-2	15	NA	NA
TGCAGTGCTAGTAGGGACGGCAAACTGGAGACCCAGTACTTC	CSASRDGKLETQYF	TRBV20-1	TRBJ2-5	14	NA	NA
TGTGCCAGCAGCAACCGGACGTCCCGGGCAGCTAACTATGGCTACACCTTC	CASSNRTSRAANYGYTF	TRBV9	TRBJ1-2	17	NA	NA